This paragraph covers one T cell receptor (beta chain) sequence. Its antigen specificity is not known. These data originate in a study of T cells in severe cutaneous drug reactions (dated by TCRdb to the late 2010s). Concerning the study at large: Patients were recruited between the early 2010s and the late 2010s from Taiwan, Thailand and a European registry network. Enrollment was limited to patients whose SJS/TEN or DRESS diagnosis was probable or definite according to RegiSCAR criteria. The culprit drug was assigned using the Naranjo algorithm and the ALDEN drug causality algorithm. Blister fluids/cells, PBMC and other biological samples were taken from patients in the acute stage or the recovery stage. Bulk TCR sequencing was combined with single-cell sequencing, quantitative PCR validation, functional assays and transgenic mouse experiments. The libraries were made with iRepertoire multiplex PCR, and the authors referred to a comparison in which iRepertoire and 5' RACE methods, with or without UMI, captured abundant clonotypes to a similar degree.

The CDR3 covers 13 residues, taking in both the cysteine and the phenylalanine. Only the protein sequence is given. Reading the germline V gene gives CDR1 SNHLY and CDR2 FYNNEI. Study-wide findings and limitations: CBZ-SJS/TEN patients showed strongly increased TRBV12-4 usage, with averages of around 34% in blister cells and roughly 5% in PBMC. Although undetectable or scarce in tolerant-control and healthy-donor PBMC, a public TCRbeta CDR3 was found in all seven CBZ-SJS/TEN blister samples, at a mean of 13.57%. According to the authors, further study is still needed to determine whether the public TCR generalizes to SJS/TEN caused by other drugs.

Library preparation used the iRepertoire multiplex PCR system with TCR subtype-specific primers for both bulk and single-cell sequencing. Multiplex PCR with primers aimed at the V, D and J gene regions produced the bulk TCR beta libraries. Approximately 85-500 ng of RNA per sample was used as input for bulk TCR library preparation. An Illumina MiSeq was used to sequence bulk TCR beta amplicons. In the source study's methods: Sample misassignments and low-quality sequencing reads were filtered out during quality control steps. The amino acids lying between the V-gene Y[YFLI]C motif and the J-segment [FW]GXGT motif were defined as CDR3. TRBV and TRBJ gene assignments and CDR3 clonotypes followed the IMGT database. TRBV expression in each sample was normalized to the mean of the same gene in PBMC from 45 or so healthy donors. TCRdb reprocessed the public reads and reports one entry per CDR3 protein sequence, without DNA. TCRdb's processing, not the authors' own work, is the source of the V and J calls. This sample's table contains just over 20,000 distinct CDR3 sequences. Clones ranked in the top ten supply approximately 7.5% of the sample.

Sequenced donors were patients with carbamazepine-induced Stevens-Johnson syndrome or toxic epidermal necrolysis (CBZ-SJS/TEN). Peripheral blood repertoires came from CBZ-SJS/TEN patients of Han Chinese (about 5) and European (about 6) origin. Next-generation sequencing was used to profile the T cell receptor repertoires of patients with drug-induced severe cutaneous adverse reactions in a search for drug-specific clonotypes. The RNA source was either peripheral blood mononuclear cells or blister cells from skin lesions. The receptor was derived from a human donor with toxic epidermal necrolysis, a severe cutaneous drug reaction. The V and J segments used are TRBV2 and TRBJ1-1. Material: PBMCs. The encoded CDR3 is CASTEHPNTEAFF.